A selection of T cell receptor beta chains follows, all from one sample in a study of blood T cell repertoires in COVID-19. TCRdb keeps only in-frame clones here, not all; method: immunoSEQ multiplex PCR. This table has about 52,000 clones, around 92% appearing once. Sequencing input: peripheral blood. These receptors all come from an elderly man with active or convalescent COVID-19. CDR3s include the opening cysteine and the closing phenylalanine or tryptophan. A D gene is named only where the DNA matches it firmly.

>-|TRBJ1-2|12|TRBV10-3
TGTGCCGAAAGTTCAGGGGACTATGGCTACACCTTC
CAESSGDYGYTF
>-|TRBJ2-1|13|TRBV5-1
TGCGCCAGCAGTAGGGGCACCTACAATGAGCAGTTCTTC
CASSRGTYNEQFF
>TRBD1|TRBJ1-2|15|TRBV7-8
TGTGCCAGCAGCTCGGGCTATCAGGGGGCAAATGGCTACACCTTC
CASSSGYQGANGYTF
>TRBD2|TRBJ2-5|14|TRBV4-1
TGCGCCAGCAGCCAAGGGACTAGCCGCGAGACCCAGTACTTC
CASSQGTSRETQYF
>TRBD1|TRBJ2-2|16|TRBV19
TGTGCCAGTAGTATAATAGAGGACAGGGTTCCCGGGGAGCTGTTTTTT
CASSIIEDRVPGELFF
>TRBD2|TRBJ2-7|17|TRBV5-1
TGCGCCAGCAGCCATCGGACTAGCGGGACCAGCTCCTACGAGCAGTACTTC
CASSHRTSGTSSYEQYF
>-|TRBJ2-7|14|TRBV6-5
TGTGCCAGCAGTTACTACGACAGCTCCTACGAGCAGTACTTC
CASSYYDSSYEQYF
>-|TRBJ2-7|14|TRBV14
TGTGCCAGCAGCCAAGCTTGGGCTTCCTACGAGCAGTACTTC
CASSQAWASYEQYF
>-|TRBJ2-2|17|TRBV7-3
TGTGCCAGCAGCTCCAACCCGCCGGACTACCTTGGAGGGGAGCTGTTTTTT
CASSSNPPDYLGGELFF
>-|TRBJ2-5|14|TRBV11-2
TGTGCCAGCAGCTTTAGAAGGGGCCCAGAGACCCAGTACTTC
CASSFRRGPETQYF
>-|TRBJ2-1|16|TRBV6-2/TRBV6-3
TGTGCCAGCAGTTACTCGAAGGCCAGGATAAACAATGAGCAGTTCTTC
CASSYSKARINNEQFF
>TRBD1|TRBJ2-5|15|TRBV28
TGTGCCAGCAGTGGCCAGCCAGGGGGCAGGGAGACCCAGTACTTC
CASSGQPGGRETQYF